The clone carrying this TCR beta chain occurred a few times. Its specificity is unknown. The J segment lost 0 bases and the V segment lost 4 bases, leaving 7 bases of the junction unmatched. CDR3 length equals 18 residues. Germline values: CDR1 ENHRY, CDR2 SYGVKD. This record belongs to a study of blood T cells in healthy people across ages. Broader study findings: More naive CD4+ cells and higher diversity were found in long-lived than in aged donors. Estimated diversity across one million T cells was deemed an underestimate. Diversity of TCR beta correlated strongly with naive T cell percentage.

For the second PCR, which ran for roughly 6 to 12 cycles, a sample-barcoded 5' primer and a J-beta primer mix were used. There were at least 3 million CDR3-containing paired-end reads obtained from each sample. TCRdb passed the 5' RACE reads through MiXCR, listing each CDR3 protein once. This sample has about 1.8 million distinct CDR3 sequences; roughly 49% occur once, and the top ten carry about 2.1%. This sequence originates from a woman aged 40 to 55 in good health. Sequencing input: blood. The chain recombines TRBV10-3 with TRBJ2-3, with 13 nucleotides matching TRBD2. CDR3 sequence reads: CAISGTSGGYPSTDTQYF. The CDR3 nucleotides read TGTGCCATCAGTGGGACTAGCGGGGGTTATCCTAGCACAGATACGCAGTATTTT.